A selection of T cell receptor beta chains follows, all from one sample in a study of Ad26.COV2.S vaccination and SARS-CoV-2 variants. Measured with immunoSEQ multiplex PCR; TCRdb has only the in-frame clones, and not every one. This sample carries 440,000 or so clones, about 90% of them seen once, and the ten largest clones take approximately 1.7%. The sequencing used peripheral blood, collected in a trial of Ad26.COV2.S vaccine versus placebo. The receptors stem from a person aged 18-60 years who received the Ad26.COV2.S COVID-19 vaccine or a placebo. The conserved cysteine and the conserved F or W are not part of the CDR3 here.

cdr3_aa: ASRSRGVVGNQPQH
j_call: TRBJ1-5
v_call: TRBV28

cdr3_aa: ASSQDPSSGGTYNEQF
j_call: TRBJ2-1
v_call: TRBV4-1

cdr3_aa: SVGEGWTYNEQF
j_call: TRBJ2-1
v_call: TRBV29-1

cdr3_aa: ASSFQYNEQF
j_call: TRBJ2-1
v_call: TRBV28

cdr3_aa: ASSLTGSYGYT
j_call: TRBJ1-2
v_call: TRBV5-1

cdr3_aa: ASSFYRTSQETQY
j_call: TRBJ2-5
v_call: TRBV7-2

cdr3_aa: ASSIIAGARTDTQY
j_call: TRBJ2-3
v_call: TRBV19

cdr3_aa: ASSLAFRGDYGYT
j_call: TRBJ1-2
v_call: TRBV7-8

cdr3_aa: ASSTRQGRETQY
j_call: TRBJ2-5
v_call: TRBV9

cdr3_aa: ASSIRDGAYEQY
j_call: TRBJ2-7
v_call: TRBV5-1

cdr3_aa: ATQDSGYGYT
j_call: TRBJ1-2
v_call: TRBV5-1

cdr3_aa: ASSTGVPETQY
j_call: TRBJ2-5
v_call: TRBV28

cdr3_aa: ASSPGTGYNEKLF
j_call: TRBJ1-4
v_call: TRBV5-1

cdr3_aa: ASSFREYYGYT
j_call: TRBJ1-2
v_call: TRBV7-9

cdr3_aa: ASSSPFLAGGADTQY
j_call: TRBJ2-3
v_call: TRBV7-2

cdr3_aa: ASSIALGQGGTGELF
j_call: TRBJ2-2
v_call: TRBV19